Sequencing of this T cell receptor (beta chain) was carried out in a study of T-cell reconstitution after alpha-beta-depleted transplantation in children. Notes on the study in general: Expanded graft clones numbering several hundred reportedly gave rise to alpha-beta T cells about two months after transplant.

This clonotype was counted only a few times. Its specificity is not known. The TCRbeta library was prepared with unique molecular identifiers. One entry per CDR3 protein, called by TCRdb with MiXCR from the PCR reads. There are more than 400,000 distinct CDR3 sequences in the sample; roughly an eighth occur only once, and about 15% lies in the top ten. This CDR3 is built from 14 residues. Germline V lookup: CDR1 SGHRS, CDR2 YFSETQ. V lost 0 bases and J 8 bases, leaving 14 bases between the germline ends. The sequence was obtained from a female patient between 2 and 15 years old who had a stem cell transplant for aplastic anemia, so the T cells may come from the graft donor. The chain joins TRBV5-1 to TRBJ1-1; TRBD1 is a possible D gene (6 bases). The input for sequencing was PBMCs, mostly from graft donor cells, taken 180 days after TCRalphabeta/CD19-depleted stem cell transplant. DNA for the CDR3: TGCGCCAGCAGCTTGGCCGGGGGGCATGGGGAAGCTTTCTTT. Its protein is CASSLAGGHGEAFF.